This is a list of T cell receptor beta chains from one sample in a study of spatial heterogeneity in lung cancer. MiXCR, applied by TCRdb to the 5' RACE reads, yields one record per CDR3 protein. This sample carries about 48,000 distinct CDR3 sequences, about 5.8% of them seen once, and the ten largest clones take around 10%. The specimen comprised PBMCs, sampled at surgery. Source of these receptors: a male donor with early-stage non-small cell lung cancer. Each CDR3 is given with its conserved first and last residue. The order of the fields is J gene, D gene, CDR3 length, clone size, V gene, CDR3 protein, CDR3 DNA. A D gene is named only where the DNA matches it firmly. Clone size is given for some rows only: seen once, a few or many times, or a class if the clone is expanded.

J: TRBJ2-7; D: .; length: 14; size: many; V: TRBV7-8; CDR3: CASSLWPSSYEQYF; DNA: TGTGCCAGCAGCTTATGGCCCAGTTCCTACGAGCAGTACTTC
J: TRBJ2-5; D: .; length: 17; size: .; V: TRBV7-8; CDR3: CASSAPDWAGSSETQYF; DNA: TGTGCCAGCAGCGCACCCGACTGGGCGGGAAGCTCGGAGACCCAGTACTTC
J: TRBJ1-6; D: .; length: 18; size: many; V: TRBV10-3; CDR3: CAISEGQGSNKGNSPLHF; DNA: TGTGCCATCAGTGAAGGTCAGGGGAGTAATAAAGGGAATTCACCCCTCCACTTT
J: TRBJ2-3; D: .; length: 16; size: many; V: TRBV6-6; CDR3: CASSYEHHLSTDTQYF; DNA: TGTGCCAGCAGTTACGAGCACCACCTAAGCACAGATACGCAGTATTTT
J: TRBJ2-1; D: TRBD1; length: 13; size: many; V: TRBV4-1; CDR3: CASSQDRVNEQFF; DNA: TGCGCCAGCAGCCAGGACAGGGTCAATGAGCAGTTCTTC
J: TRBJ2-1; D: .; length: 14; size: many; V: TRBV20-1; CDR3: CSATQGDGYNEQFF; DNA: TGCAGTGCTACACAAGGGGACGGCTACAATGAGCAGTTCTTC
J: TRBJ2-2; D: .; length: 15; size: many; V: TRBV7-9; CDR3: CASSSPRDVTGELFF; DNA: TGTGCCAGCAGCTCCCCAAGGGACGTCACCGGGGAGCTGTTTTTT
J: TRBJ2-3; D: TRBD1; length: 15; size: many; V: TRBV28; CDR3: CASSLLDRGRDTQYF; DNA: TGTGCCAGCTCCCTCCTCGACAGGGGCAGAGATACGCAGTATTTT
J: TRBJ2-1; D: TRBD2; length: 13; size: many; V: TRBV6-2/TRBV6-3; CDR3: CASGLAVYNEQFF; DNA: TGTGCCAGCGGGCTAGCGGTGTACAATGAGCAGTTCTTC
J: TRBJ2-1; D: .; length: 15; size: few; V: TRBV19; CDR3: CASSIPGALVNEQFF; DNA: TGTGCCAGTAGTATACCGGGAGCCTTGGTGAATGAGCAGTTCTTC
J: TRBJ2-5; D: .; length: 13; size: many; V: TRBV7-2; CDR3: CASSLAGGETQYF; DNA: TGTGCCAGCAGCTTAGCAGGAGGAGAGACCCAGTACTTC
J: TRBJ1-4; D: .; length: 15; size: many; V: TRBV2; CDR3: CASSEIWGGNEKLFF; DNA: TGTGCCAGCAGTGAAATATGGGGGGGAAATGAAAAACTGTTTTTT
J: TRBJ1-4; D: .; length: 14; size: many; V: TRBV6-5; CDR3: CASSSRERNEKLFF; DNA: TGTGCCAGCAGTTCCAGGGAGCGAAATGAAAAACTGTTTTTT
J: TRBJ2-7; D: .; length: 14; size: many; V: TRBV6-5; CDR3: CASSTGRVSPEQYF; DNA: TGTGCCAGCAGTACCGGCAGGGTAAGCCCCGAGCAGTACTTC
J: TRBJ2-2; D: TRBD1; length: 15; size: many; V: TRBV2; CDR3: CASRETGAGTGELFF; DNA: TGTGCCAGCAGAGAGACAGGGGCGGGCACCGGGGAGCTGTTTTTT
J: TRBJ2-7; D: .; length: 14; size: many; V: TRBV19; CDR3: CASSLTIRTYEQYF; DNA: TGTGCCAGTAGTTTGACGATACGGACCTACGAGCAGTACTTC
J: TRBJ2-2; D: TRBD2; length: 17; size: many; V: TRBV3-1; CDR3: CASSHYGGAANTGELFF; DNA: TGTGCCAGCAGCCACTACGGGGGGGCGGCAAACACCGGGGAGCTGTTTTTT
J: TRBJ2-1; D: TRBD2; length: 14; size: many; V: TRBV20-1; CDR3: CSSGAGEVRNEQFF; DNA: TGCAGCAGTGGGGCGGGAGAAGTCAGGAATGAGCAGTTCTTC
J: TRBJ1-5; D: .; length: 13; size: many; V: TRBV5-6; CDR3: CASSIRWEEAQHF; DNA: TGTGCCAGCAGCATTCGATGGGAGGAGGCCCAGCATTTT
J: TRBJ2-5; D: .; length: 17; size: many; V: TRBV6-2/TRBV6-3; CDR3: CASSYSSDAVLEETQYF; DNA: TGTGCCAGCAGTTACTCTTCGGACGCAGTGCTAGAGGAGACCCAGTACTTC
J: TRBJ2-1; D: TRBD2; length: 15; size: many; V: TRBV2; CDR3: CASSVGLAGYNEQFF; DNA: TGTGCCAGCAGTGTGGGGCTAGCGGGATATAATGAGCAGTTCTTC
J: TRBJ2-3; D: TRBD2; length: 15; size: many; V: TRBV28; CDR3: CASSAPGGSTDTQYF; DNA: TGTGCCAGCAGTGCCCCGGGAGGCTCCACAGATACGCAGTATTTT
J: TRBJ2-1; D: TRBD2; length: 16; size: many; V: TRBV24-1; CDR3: CATSDPGLADDNEQFF; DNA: TGTGCCACCAGTGATCCGGGACTAGCGGACGACAATGAGCAGTTCTTC
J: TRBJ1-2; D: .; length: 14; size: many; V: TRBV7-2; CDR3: CASSLDREGRGYTF; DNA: TGTGCCAGCAGCTTAGATAGGGAGGGCCGTGGCTACACCTTC
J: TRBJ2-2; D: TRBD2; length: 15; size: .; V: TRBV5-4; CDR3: CASSWASGNTGELFF; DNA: TGTGCCAGCAGCTGGGCTAGCGGGAACACCGGGGAGCTGTTTTTT
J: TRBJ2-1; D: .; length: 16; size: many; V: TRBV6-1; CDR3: CASSLSMSKSYNEQFF; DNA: TGTGCCAGCAGTCTATCGATGAGTAAGTCCTACAATGAGCAGTTCTTC
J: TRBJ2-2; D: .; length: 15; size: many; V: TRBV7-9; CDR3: CATQLTDPNTGELFF; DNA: TGTGCCACCCAATTGACGGATCCGAACACCGGGGAGCTGTTTTTT
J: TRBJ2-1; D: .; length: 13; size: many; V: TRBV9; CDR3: CASSAPLYNEQFF; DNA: TGTGCCAGCAGCGCACCCCTATACAATGAGCAGTTCTTC
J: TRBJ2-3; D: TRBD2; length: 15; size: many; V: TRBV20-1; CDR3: CSAKSRLADTDTQYF; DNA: TGCAGTGCTAAAAGCCGACTAGCTGATACAGATACGCAGTATTTT
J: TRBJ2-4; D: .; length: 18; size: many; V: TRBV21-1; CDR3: CASSKGGLTGRSKNIQYF; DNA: TGTGCCAGCAGCAAAGGGGGGCTGACAGGGAGATCCAAAAACATTCAGTACTTC
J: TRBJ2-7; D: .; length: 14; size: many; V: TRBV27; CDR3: CASSLFGGNYEQYF; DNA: TGTGCCAGCAGTTTATTTGGAGGAAACTACGAGCAGTACTTC
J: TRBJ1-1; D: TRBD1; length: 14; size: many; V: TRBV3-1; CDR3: CASSQSTGVTEAFF; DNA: TGTGCCAGCAGCCAGTCTACAGGGGTGACTGAAGCTTTCTTT